This TCR beta chain came from a study of T cells in Graves' hyperthyroidism and ophthalmopathy. Study-wide findings and caveats: A model of 13 V-J features distinguished ophthalmopathy from stable hyperthyroidism.

The V gene's germline CDR1 is LGHDT and CDR2 YNNKEL (reference sequence). The CDR3 contains 17 residues. Points on this clonotype: Its cognate antigen is unknown. The germline gene is not matched at one end of the junction; a read error may be the cause.

RNA transcripts served as the template for amplifying TCR beta CDR3 regions. When the TCR CDR3 underwent first-round RT-PCR, the HTBI primer set was used. TCRdb used MiXCR to reprocess the multiplex PCR reads, holding one entry per CDR3 protein. The table has approximately 400,000 distinct CDR3 sequences, roughly 15% seen once. The chain recombines TRBV3-1 with TRBJ2-7; 8 bases line up with TRBD2. The material sequenced was blood. The TCR was taken from a woman in her 30s with Graves' ophthalmopathy. The DNA of the CDR3 is TGTGCCAGCAACCAAGTTATACGAGCGGGGGCTATGAACGAGCAGTACTTC. This translates into CASNQVIRAGAMNEQYF.